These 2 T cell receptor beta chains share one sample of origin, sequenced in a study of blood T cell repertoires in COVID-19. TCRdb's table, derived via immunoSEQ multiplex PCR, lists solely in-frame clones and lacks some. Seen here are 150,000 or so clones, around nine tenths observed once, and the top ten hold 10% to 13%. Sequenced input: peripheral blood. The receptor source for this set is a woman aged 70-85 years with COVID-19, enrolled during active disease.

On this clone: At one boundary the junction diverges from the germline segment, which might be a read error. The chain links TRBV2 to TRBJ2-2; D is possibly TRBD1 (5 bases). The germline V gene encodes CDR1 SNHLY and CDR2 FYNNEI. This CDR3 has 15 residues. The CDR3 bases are TGTGCCAGCAGGCCTAGGGCAGGGAACCCCGGGGAGCTGTTTTTT. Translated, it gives CASRPRAGNPGELFF.

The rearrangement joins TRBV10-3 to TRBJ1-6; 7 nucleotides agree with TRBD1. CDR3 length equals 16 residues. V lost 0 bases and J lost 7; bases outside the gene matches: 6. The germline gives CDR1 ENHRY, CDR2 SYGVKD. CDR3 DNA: TGTGCCATCAGTGAGTCGGCCGACAGGGCAAATTCACCCCTCCACTTT. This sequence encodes CAISESADRANSPLHF.